This T cell receptor (beta chain) was recorded in a study of T cell responses to AZD1222 COVID-19 vaccine. Across the study: Samples with a second dose at about 4 or about 12 weeks were pooled together. General observations from the study: In a largely white British group with more females than males, clonal diversity was possibly underestimated. Baseline testing showed seropositivity in only six AZD1222 recipients. Unmutated regions of variants are reportedly targeted by nearly half of spike-specific TCRs.

Only in-frame clones appear in the TCRdb table, and some are missing; sequencing was by immunoSEQ multiplex PCR. The table records 150,000 to 160,000 clones, about nine tenths of them present only once. Remarks on this clone: Its specificity is unknown.

The clonotype originates from an adult in good health. Specimen: peripheral blood, collected on day 0 of AZD1222 vaccination.

The CDR3 loop is CAISRTGQDEQYF. In nucleotides, the CDR3 is TGTGCCATCAGCCGGACAGGGCAAGACGAGCAGTACTTC. The V call is TRBV10-3, the J call TRBJ2-7, with 8 bases matching TRBD1. CDR3 length: 13 amino acids. The ends lost 6 bases at V and 5 bases at J; junction bases unmatched: 6. Germline CDR1 is ENHRY and CDR2 is SYGVKD.